The 19 T cell receptor beta chains in this list originate from one sample, sequenced in a study of cytomegalovirus exposure and HLA in healthy donors. Both 60 Vbeta primers and 13 Jbeta primers went into the PCR. Assay used: immunoSEQ multiplex PCR; TCRdb lists only in-frame clones, some missing. The table lists under 200,000 clones, roughly four fifths of them singletons. Sequencing input: PBMCs. These receptors were taken from a woman in her late teens or twenties in good health and CMV-seronegative.

The chain has TRBV19 and TRBJ2-2; possibly TRBD1 for D (6 bases). The ends were cut back, 3 bases at V and 5 bases at J, with 16 bases in the middle. The CDR3 runs to 16 residues. Germline-derived CDR1 and CDR2 are LNHDA and SQIVND (reference sequence). CDR3 protein: CASSIGGDRTTGELFF. CDR3 DNA: TGTGCCAGTAGTATTGGGGGAGACAGGACGACCGGGGAGCTGTTTTTT.

The gene calls are TRBV5-4 and TRBJ1-2; the D gene is possibly TRBD1 (5 bases). Germline CDR1 reads SGHNT; CDR2 reads YYREEE (reference sequence). Trimming pared 1 base from V and 7 bases from J, leaving 8 bases between. The CDR3 has 12 amino acids. The DNA of the CDR3 is TGTGCCAGCAGCTTGTTCGGGGGTGGCTACACCTTC. Protein sequence: CASSLFGGGYTF.

About this clone: The same CDR3 arises from other DNA sequences in this sample as well. The chain employs TRBV7-3 and TRBJ2-3, with D possibly matching TRBD2 (6 bases). The ends were cut back, 2 bases at V and 0 bases at J, with 9 bases in the middle. There are 15 residues in the CDR3. Germline V gives CDR1 SGHTA, CDR2 FQGTGA. The CDR3 DNA reads TGTGCCAGCAGCTTAGTGGGGGGTAGCACAGATACGCAGTATTTT. It encodes CASSLVGGSTDTQYF.

The CDR3, as DNA: TGTGCCAGCAGCCTGGGAGGGAGCTCCTACGAGCAGTACTTC. This sequence encodes CASSLGGSSYEQYF. The rearrangement joins TRBV27 to TRBJ2-7, with 7 bases fitting TRBD2. Trimming at V came to 6 bases and at J to 0 bases, leaving 5 bases not matched to a gene. Looked up from germline, CDR1 is MNHEY and CDR2 is SMNVEV (reference sequence). CDR3 length: 14 amino acids.

V gene TRBV28 combines with J gene TRBJ2-2, with D uncertain. The V and J ends lost 4 bases and 3 bases respectively, with 9 bases between them. The V gene's germline CDR1 is MDHEN and CDR2 SYDVKM. CDR3 length: 14 residues. CDR3 residues: CASSWAIDTGELFF. As DNA, the CDR3 is TGTGCCAGCAGTTGGGCTATAGACACCGGGGAGCTGTTTTTT. The full variable domain, in which reference TRBV28 and TRBJ2-2 provide the parts outside the CDR3, is DVKVTQSSRYLVKRTGEKVFLECVQDMDHENMFWYRQDPGLGLRLIYFSYDVKMKEKGDIPEGYSVSREKKERFSLILESASTNQTSMYLCASSWAIDTGELFFGEGSRLTVL.

The V call is TRBV6-1, the J call TRBJ2-7; 9 positions agree with TRBD1. CDR1 is MNHNS, CDR2 SASEGT, per germline. V trimming: 10 bases; J trimming: 0 bases; junction bases outside the gene matches: 7. The CDR3 is 14 amino acids. The CDR3 reads CATSWGQGSYEQYF. The CDR3 nucleotides read TGTGCCACCTCGTGGGGACAGGGCTCCTACGAGCAGTACTTC.

J is TRBJ2-5 and V is TRBV7-9, with D possibly matching TRBD2 (6 bases). Per the germline V gene, CDR1 is SEHNR and CDR2 is FQNEAQ (reference sequence). V lost 5 bases to trimming and J lost 3 bases, with 13 bases between them. CDR3 length: 14 amino acids. The CDR3 spells CASSAPGGEETQYF. Written as DNA, the CDR3 is TGTGCCAGCAGCGCCCCCGGGGGAGAAGAGACCCAGTACTTC.

The rearrangement joins TRBV2 to TRBJ2-2; TRBD1 matches at 9 bases. The CDR3 length is 14 residues. The V gene end was trimmed by 8 bases and the J gene end by 5 bases; junction bases not matched to a gene: 6. Germline CDR1 SNHLY, CDR2 FYNNEI. CDR3 loop: CASEGTGQTGELFF. The CDR3 DNA reads as TGTGCCAGCGAAGGGACAGGGCAAACCGGGGAGCTGTTTTTT.

CDR3 region: CASSPGLAGNEQFF. CDR3 nucleotide sequence: TGTGCCAGCAGTCCAGGACTAGCGGGCAATGAGCAGTTCTTC. The rearrangement links TRBV27 to TRBJ2-1, with 11 bases that match TRBD2. Trimming at V came to 5 bases and at J to 6 bases, leaving 3 bases not matched to a gene. The germline CDR1 and CDR2 sequences are MNHEY and SMNVEV (reference sequence). The CDR3 spans 14 residues.

This clone was detected only once. Other nucleotide sequences from this sample produce the same CDR3. The chain is built from TRBV5-1 and TRBJ2-3; D unclear. The germline V gene has CDR1 SGHRS and CDR2 YFSETQ. The V end was cut by 3 bases, the J end by 2 bases, with 4 bases between. The CDR3 is 12 amino acids. CDR3 residues: CASSSYTDTQYF. CDR3 in DNA: TGCGCCAGCAGCTCTTACACAGATACGCAGTATTTT.

The chain uses TRBV11-2 and TRBJ2-3; D is possibly TRBD2 (5 bases). CDR1 SGHAT and CDR2 FQNNGV come from the germline V gene. This CDR3 region has 13 residues. The V end lost 2 bases, the J end lost 6 bases, and 9 bases lay between the germline ends. Here the CDR3 DNA reads TGTGCCAGCAGCTTATCCCCGGGGGATACGCAGTATTTT. Amino acids: CASSLSPGDTQYF. Combining the CDR3 with reference TRBV11-2 and TRBJ2-3 gives the whole variable domain EAGVAQSPRYKIIEKRQSVAFWCNPISGHATLYWYQQILGQGPKLLIQFQNNGVVDDSQLPKDRFSAERLKGVDSTLKIQPAKLEDSAVYLCASSLSPGDTQYFGPGTRLTVL.

V usage is TRBV25-1 and J usage is TRBJ2-2; TRBD2 agrees at 9 bases. CDR3 length equals 16 residues. With 5 bases clipped from V and 4 bases from J, the junction kept 8 bases outside the gene matches. The germline V gene encodes CDR1 MGHDK and CDR2 SYGVNS. DNA of the CDR3: TGTGCCAGCAGTCCTTCCTCTAGCGGGACCACCGGGGAGCTGTTTTTT. This sequence encodes CASSPSSSGTTGELFF.

The V call is TRBV6-6, the J call TRBJ1-1, with D unclear. This CDR3 spans 12 amino acids. Trimming cost V 5 bases and J 7 bases, with 11 bases left between them. Germline V gene data show CDR1 as MNHNY and CDR2 as SVGAGI (reference sequence). The CDR3 loop is CASSGQVGEAFF. CDR3 DNA: TGTGCCAGCAGTGGGCAGGTTGGTGAAGCTTTCTTT.

This clone was counted once. The chain is built from TRBV27 and TRBJ2-7, with D perhaps TRBD1 (6 bases). From germline, CDR1 is MNHEY and CDR2 SMNVEV (reference sequence). The ends were cut back, 5 bases at V and 4 bases at J, with 15 bases in the middle. CDR3 length: 14 residues. The CDR3 region is CASSADSNVYEQYF. The CDR3, as DNA: TGTGCCAGCAGTGCGGACAGTAACGTGTACGAGCAGTACTTC.

V is TRBV27 and J is TRBJ2-7, with D perhaps matching TRBD1 (6 bases). The CDR3 covers 15 residues. Germline CDR1 and CDR2: MNHEY and SMNVEV (reference sequence). V gave up 5 bases and J gave up 3 bases, with 17 bases separating them. CDR3 nucleotides: TGTGCCAGCAGTCCAGGTCCGGGACACAACTACGAGCAGTACTTC. Encoded protein: CASSPGPGHNYEQYF.

The V call is TRBV25-1, the J call TRBJ1-2; D gene ambiguous. This CDR3 is built from 14 residues. CDR1 MGHDK and CDR2 SYGVNS come from the germline V gene. V lost 4 bases and J 2 bases, leaving 11 bases between the germline ends. The CDR3 here is CASSVSGQNYGYTF. The CDR3 DNA is TGTGCCAGCAGTGTATCAGGCCAAAACTATGGCTACACCTTC.

The chain uses TRBV5-1 and TRBJ1-6, with no clear D. Between the trimmed V and J ends, which lost 0 bases and 5 bases, there was a span of 9 bases. Germline V gene sequence: CDR1 SGHRS, CDR2 YFSETQ. CDR3 length: 15 amino acids. The CDR3 DNA reads as TGCGCCAGCAGCTTGGCCGGTCAGGATAATTCACCCCTCCACTTT. This codes for CASSLAGQDNSPLHF.

The rearrangement links TRBV9 to TRBJ2-7; weak D call: TRBD2 (6 bases). This CDR3 has 14 amino acids. Germline values: CDR1 SGDLS, CDR2 YYNGEE. V lost 4 bases and J 5 bases, leaving 16 bases between the germline ends. The CDR3 bases are TGTGCCAGCAGCCCCACGGGGTCTAGCGACGAGCAGTACTTC. Encoded protein: CASSPTGSSDEQYF.

The chain recombines TRBV10-3 with TRBJ2-2, with TRBD1 matching over 8 bases. This CDR3 region has 16 residues. With 0 bases clipped from V and 6 bases from J, the junction kept 6 bases outside the gene matches. Per germline, CDR1 ENHRY and CDR2 SYGVKD. The CDR3 protein is CAISESTGQGSGELFF. DNA of the CDR3: TGTGCCATCAGTGAGTCGACAGGACAGGGCTCCGGGGAGCTGTTTTTT.